This T cell receptor beta chain was recorded in a study of cytomegalovirus exposure and HLA in healthy donors. Study-level points and caveats: Cytomegalovirus-associated TCR beta chains were listed, numbering more than 150.

Notes on this clone: Its antigen is currently unknown.

The germline V gene has CDR1 MNHNS and CDR2 SASEGT. There are 15 residues in the CDR3. V lost 4 bases and J lost 10; bases outside the gene matches: 13. Produced via immunoSEQ multiplex PCR; TCRdb's table is partial and in-frame only. The repertoire has 150,000 to 200,000 clones, approximately 86% of them found once; the top ten carry around 2.4%. The sequencing input was PBMCs. The rearrangement uses TRBV6-1 and TRBJ2-1; 7 nucleotides align to TRBD2. This clonotype originated in a man between 25 and 39 years old in good health and CMV-seropositive. Written as DNA, the CDR3 is TGTGCCAGCAGTGTATTTAGCGGGCGACGCGAGGAGCAGTTCTTC. It specifies CASSVFSGRREEQFF.